This TCR beta chain was identified in a study of blood T cell repertoires in COVID-19. The germline V gene encodes CDR1 LGHDT and CDR2 YNNKEL (reference sequence). The CDR3 has 15 residues. Trimming pared 1 base from V and 0 bases from J, leaving 7 bases between. All enrollees were roughly 18 to 89 years old and from about two dozen US areas. Among Cohort 3 donors, those recovered had two negative PCRs, clearance, or symptom resolution. Generated by immunoSEQ multiplex PCR, the TCRdb table keeps only in-frame clones and is missing some. The table has hundreds of thousands of clones, about 88% seen once.

The V and J genes are TRBV3-1 (or the pseudogene TRBV3-2) and TRBJ1-5; no definite D call. Input material: PBMCs or T cells enriched from blood (not recorded which). This TCR was recovered from a woman aged 45-65 years who had recovered from COVID-19. For the CDR3, the DNA is TGTGCCAGCAGCCAAGGTCCCAGTAGCAATCAGCCCCAGCATTTT. Translated: CASSQGPSSNQPQHF.